This T cell receptor (beta chain) was identified during a study of blood T cell repertoires in COVID-19. Assay: immunoSEQ multiplex PCR; the TCRdb copy retains only in-frame clones and omits some. The table shows approximately 220,000 clones, with approximately 84% occurring only once. Trimming took off 4 bases at V and 9 bases at J, with 9 bases between the two ends. The CDR3 runs to 11 residues. Germline V gene lookup returns CDR1 LGHDT and CDR2 YNNKEL (reference sequence). This sequence joins TRBV3-1 (or the pseudogene TRBV3-2) and TRBJ1-1; no clear D gene. Sequences were obtained from peripheral blood. This TCR derives from a woman aged 80 or older with acute or convalescent COVID-19. The CDR3 loop is CASSPGFKAFF. DNA for the CDR3: TGTGCCAGCAGCCCAGGCTTTAAAGCTTTCTTT.